These 27 T cell receptor beta chains originate from one sample sequenced in a study of early T cells in non-severe SARS-CoV-2 infection. TCRdb re-called the 5' RACE reads with MiXCR, one entry per CDR3 protein. The data show some 91,000 distinct CDR3 sequences, just under 15% seen once. Sequences were obtained from whole blood. The receptors stem from an adult who was a healthcare worker with PCR-confirmed SARS-CoV-2 infection or an uninfected control (not recorded which).

There are a few counts of this clonotype. The chain employs TRBV2 and TRBJ2-1; TRBD2 matches 7 bases. Trimming at V came to 1 base and at J to 4 bases, leaving 10 bases not matched to a gene. Germline lookup yields CDR1 SNHLY and CDR2 FYNNEI. The CDR3 runs to 17 residues. In nucleotides, the CDR3 is TGTGCCAGCAGTGAAGGTGCCGGGGGGAGAGGGTACAATGAGCAGTTCTTC. Its translation: CASSEGAGGRGYNEQFF. The variable domain in full, completed from reference TRBV2 and TRBJ2-1, reads EPEVTQTPSHQVTQMGQEVILRCVPISNHLYFYWYRQILGQKVEFLVSFYNNEISEKSEIFDDQFSVERPDGSNFTLKIRSTKLEDSAMYFCASSEGAGGRGYNEQFFGPGTRLTVL.

The chain is built from TRBV20-1 and TRBJ2-3; 12 bases are shared with TRBD2. The ends lost 5 bases at V and 5 bases at J; junction bases unmatched: 5. CDR1 and CDR2 (germline): DFQATT, SNEGSKA (reference sequence). The CDR3 spans 14 residues. The CDR3 bases are TGCAGTGCTGTGCCGGGACTAGCGGGAGATACGCAGTATTTT. Residues: CSAVPGLAGDTQYF.

The chain has TRBV7-9 and TRBJ2-1; D is ambiguous. Looked up from germline, CDR1 is SEHNR and CDR2 is FQNEAQ (reference sequence). V lost 5 bases to trimming and J lost 5 bases, with 4 bases between them. This CDR3 has 11 amino acids. The CDR3, as DNA: TGTGCCAGCAGCCACAACAATGAGCAGTTCTTC. It is translated as CASSHNNEQFF.

This CDR3 is CASRLDRGRNTIYF. DNA for the CDR3: TGCGCCAGCCGATTGGACAGGGGGCGGAACACCATATATTTT. This chain uses TRBV5-1 with TRBJ1-3; TRBD1 agrees at 11 bases. The CDR3 loop spans 14 amino acids. With 7 bases clipped from V and 7 bases from J, the junction kept 7 bases outside the gene matches. Germline V gene sequence: CDR1 SGHRS, CDR2 YFSETQ.

This clonotype was recorded many times. This chain links TRBV28 with TRBJ1-4, with unresolved D. Germline CDR1 reads MDHEN; CDR2 reads SYDVKM. The germline V and J ends were trimmed by 7 bases and 0 bases, with 6 bases remaining between them. The CDR3 sequence is 13 residues long. Written as DNA, the CDR3 is TGTGCCAGCACGACTGCAACTAATGAAAAACTGTTTTTT. Translation gives CASTTATNEKLFF.

This clonotype was seen only a few times. The genes are TRBV6-5 and TRBJ2-1; TRBD2 matches at 10 bases. Germline lookup yields CDR1 MNHEY and CDR2 SVGAGI. CDR3 length equals 16 residues. Trimming at V came to 0 bases and at J to 8 bases, leaving 7 bases not matched to a gene. The CDR3 coding sequence is TGTGCCAGCAGTTACTCGTTGAGCGGGAGGGAGGATGAGCAGTTCTTC. Amino acids: CASSYSLSGREDEQFF.

This clonotype was observed a handful of times. The genes are TRBV5-1 and TRBJ2-3, with 12 bases that match TRBD2. Germline-derived CDR1 and CDR2 are SGHRS and YFSETQ. The CDR3 contains 17 residues. J was trimmed by 6 bases and V by 0 bases; bases with no gene match: 8. In nucleotides, the CDR3 is TGCGCCAGCAGCTTGGCGAGGACTAGCGGGAAGGGCGATACGCAGTATTTT. Residues: CASSLARTSGKGDTQYF. Full variable domain (remainder filled in from reference TRBV5-1 and TRBJ2-3): KAGVTQTPRYLIKTRGQQVTLSCSPISGHRSVSWYQQTPGQGLQFLFEYFSETQRNKGNFPGRFSGRQFSNSRSEMNVSTLELGDSALYLCASSLARTSGKGDTQYFGPGTRLTVL.

The genes are TRBV6-5 and TRBJ2-1, with a possible D match to TRBD2 (7 bases). The CDR3 runs 16 residues. The ends were cut back, 4 bases at V and 9 bases at J, with 22 bases in the middle. The V gene's germline CDR1 is MNHEY and CDR2 SVGAGI. Here the CDR3 DNA reads TGTGCCAGCAGTTCCTACCCTCGGGGGGCCCGTCTTGAGCAGTTCTTC. This codes for CASSSYPRGARLEQFF.

The chain joins TRBV6-6 to TRBJ2-1, with D hard to call. V dropped 0 bases and J dropped 6 bases, with 12 bases sitting between them. Germline loops: CDR1 MNHNY, CDR2 SVGAGI (reference sequence). The CDR3 runs 15 residues. The CDR3 is CASSYSRPRANEQFF. The CDR3 nucleotides are TGTGCCAGCAGTTACTCGAGACCCCGGGCCAATGAGCAGTTCTTC.

The sample holds a few counts of this clonotype. CDR3 region: CASSWTIQSDTQYF. The CDR3 bases are TGTGCCAGCAGCTGGACGATACAGTCGGATACGCAGTATTTT. This chain connects TRBV7-6 to TRBJ2-3; D gene uncertain. Germline-derived CDR1 and CDR2 are SGHVS and FNYEAQ. V shed 4 bases and J shed 6 bases, with 14 bases lying between them. The CDR3 loop spans 14 amino acids.

The chain carries TRBV27 and TRBJ1-6, with a tentative D call TRBD1 (5 bases). Trimming shortened V by 7 bases and J by 3 bases, and 7 bases separated the two germline ends. The CDR3 has 13 residues. Looked up from germline, CDR1 is MNHEY and CDR2 is SMNVEV (reference sequence). CDR3 sequence (DNA): TGTGCCAGCACAGGGATCTATAATTCACCCCTCCACTTT. Translating it yields CASTGIYNSPLHF.

This clonotype was counted ten times or more. This chain joins TRBV28 and TRBJ2-2; D call uncertain. Between the trimmed V and J ends, which lost 3 bases and 4 bases, there was a span of 18 bases. The CDR3 consists of 17 residues. Per the germline V gene, CDR1 is MDHEN and CDR2 is SYDVKM. For the CDR3, the DNA is TGTGCCAGCAGTTTTGCTTCAGGAACTTGGGGCACCGGGGAGCTGTTTTTT. Its protein product is CASSFASGTWGTGELFF.

This clonotype was recorded at least ten times. V is TRBV18 and J is TRBJ2-1; D is perhaps TRBD2 (5 bases). This CDR3 region has 13 residues. Trimming cost V 2 bases and J 7 bases, with 9 bases left between them. Per germline, CDR1 KGHSH and CDR2 LQKENI. CDR3 nucleotide sequence: TGTGCCAGCTCACCATTTGAGCGGAATGAGCAGTTCTTC. Amino acid sequence: CASSPFERNEQFF.

This clonotype turned up a few times. The chain is built from TRBV5-4 and TRBJ2-5, with D maybe TRBD2 (5 bases). The V end lost 4 bases, the J end lost 4 bases, and 14 bases lay between the germline ends. The CDR3 loop spans 14 amino acids. Germline V lookup: CDR1 SGHNT, CDR2 YYREEE (reference sequence). DNA for the CDR3: TGTGCCAGCAGCCCCGAGTCGGCGGGAGAGACCCAGTACTTC. Its protein product is CASSPESAGETQYF.

This clonotype turned up a few times. The CDR3 DNA is TGTGCCATCAGTACTAGCGGGAACACAGATACGCAGTATTTT. This gives the protein CAISTSGNTDTQYF. V usage is TRBV10-3 and J usage is TRBJ2-3; the match to TRBD2 covers 10 bases. There are 14 residues in the CDR3. With 5 bases clipped from V and 2 bases from J, the junction kept 1 base outside the gene matches. The germline CDR1 and CDR2 sequences are ENHRY and SYGVKD.

This clonotype was counted only a few times. V and J are TRBV10-3 and TRBJ1-3, with D uncertain. The CDR3 length is 11 residues. Germline CDR1 ENHRY, CDR2 SYGVKD. Trimming left V 11 bases short and J 4 bases short, with 9 bases between. CDR3 coding DNA: TGTGCCTCTAGCGAGGGAAACACCATATATTTT. It translates to CASSEGNTIYF.

This clonotype occurred many times. J is TRBJ1-1 and V is TRBV6-1; the D is unclear. Germline CDR1 reads MNHNS; CDR2 reads SASEGT. This CDR3 comprises 14 residues. V gave up 2 bases and J gave up 0 bases, with 7 bases separating them. CDR3 region: CASSEQRLNTEAFF. The CDR3 DNA reads TGTGCCAGCAGTGAACAACGGCTGAACACTGAAGCTTTCTTT.

This clonotype has at least ten counts. The genes are TRBV7-3 and TRBJ2-1, with TRBD2 matching 11 bases. The V segment lost 4 bases and the J segment 8 bases; nucleotides outside the gene matches: 1. The CDR3 contains 13 residues. Germline lookup yields CDR1 SGHTA and CDR2 FQGTGA. The DNA for the CDR3 is TGTGCCAGCAGCTCGGGACTAGCGGATGAGCAGTTCTTC. It codes for CASSSGLADEQFF.

The chain carries TRBV12-3 or TRBV12-4 and TRBJ2-4; 8 bases fit TRBD2. Trimming cost V 5 bases and J 3 bases; bases outside gene matches: 3. This CDR3 region has 14 residues. The CDR3 reads CASSPGTSKNIQYF. The DNA of the CDR3 is TGTGCCAGCAGTCCGGGGACTAGCAAAAACATTCAGTACTTC.

This clonotype was counted a few times. The chain uses TRBV7-2 and TRBJ1-1; D not resolved. Germline CDR1 is SGHTA and CDR2 is FQGNSA. The ends were cut back, 5 bases at V and 4 bases at J, with 14 bases in the middle. This CDR3 has 14 amino acids. DNA of the CDR3: TGTGCCAGCAGCCGCCTTTACGGGAGCACTGAAGCTTTCTTT. Translation gives CASSRLYGSTEAFF. Combining the CDR3 with reference TRBV7-2 and TRBJ1-1 gives the whole variable domain GAGVSQSPSNKVTEKGKDVELRCDPISGHTALYWYRQSLGQGLEFLIYFQGNSAPDKSGLPSDRFSAERTGGSVSTLTIQRTQQEDSAVYLCASSRLYGSTEAFFGQGTRLTVV.

In this sample, this clonotype turned up a few times. The chain employs TRBV5-1 and TRBJ2-4; the match to TRBD1 covers 8 bases. The CDR3 loop spans 14 amino acids. J gave up 6 bases and V 3 bases, and 5 bases lay outside the gene matches. From germline, CDR1 is SGHRS and CDR2 YFSETQ. The CDR3 sequence is CASSSWQGANIQYF. CDR3 DNA sequence: TGCGCCAGCAGCTCCTGGCAGGGGGCAAACATTCAGTACTTC.

The rearrangement uses TRBV6-2 or TRBV6-3 and TRBJ2-1; 11 bases align to TRBD2. CDR1 is MNHEY, CDR2 SVGEGT, per germline. The CDR3 covers 13 residues. J lost 4 bases, V lost 8 bases, and 1 base had no gene match. CDR3 in DNA: TGTGCCAGCGGGACTAGCGGATACAATGAGCAGTTCTTC. Translating it yields CASGTSGYNEQFF.

This chain joins TRBV11-2 and TRBJ2-1; the match to TRBD2 covers 12 bases. CDR1 SGHAT and CDR2 FQNNGV come from the germline V gene. The CDR3 is made up of 16 amino acids. J gave up 8 bases and V 5 bases, and 10 bases lay outside the gene matches. Here the CDR3 reads CASSPWGLAGKDEQFF. DNA for the CDR3: TGTGCCAGCAGCCCCTGGGGACTAGCGGGTAAAGATGAGCAGTTCTTC.

This clonotype was counted a few times. The V call is TRBV18, the J call TRBJ2-1, with 12 bases aligning to TRBD1. V was pared by 3 bases and J by 8 bases, with 2 bases of the junction left unmatched. Per germline, CDR1 KGHSH and CDR2 LQKENI. This CDR3 spans 14 amino acids. The CDR3 reads CASSPGTGGDEQFF. The CDR3 coding sequence is TGTGCCAGCTCACCCGGGACAGGGGGCGATGAGCAGTTCTTC. Combining the CDR3 with reference TRBV18 and TRBJ2-1 gives the whole variable domain NAGVMQNPRHLVRRRGQEARLRCSPMKGHSHVYWYRQLPEEGLKFMVYLQKENIIDESGMPKERFSAEFPKEGPSILRIQQVVRGDSAAYFCASSPGTGGDEQFFGPGTRLTVL.

This clonotype showed up just a few times. This chain joins TRBV10-3 and TRBJ2-7, with no clear D. The CDR3 covers 15 residues. V lost 1 base and J 0 bases, leaving 10 bases between the germline ends. Germline CDR1 and CDR2: ENHRY and SYGVKD. The CDR3 loop reads CAISEYDGISYEQYF. CDR3 coding DNA: TGTGCCATCAGTGAGTATGATGGGATCTCCTACGAGCAGTACTTC.

This clonotype was recorded at least ten times. CDR3 protein: CASSLQSPGLPSPSRSYEQYF. CDR3 DNA sequence: TGTGCCAGCAGTTTGCAATCCCCGGGACTACCAAGCCCAAGTCGATCCTACGAGCAGTACTTC. This chain uses TRBV28 with TRBJ2-7, with TRBD2 matching 7 bases. The CDR3 loop spans 21 amino acids. V was pared by 3 bases and J by 1 base, with 24 bases of the junction left unmatched. CDR1 and CDR2 (germline): MDHEN, SYDVKM.

This clonotype was counted at least ten times. The chain couples TRBV28 to TRBJ2-1, with D possibly being TRBD1 or TRBD2 (5 bases each). V was shortened by 6 bases and J by 9 bases, with 24 bases between the two germline ends. The CDR3 is 16 residues long. Germline-derived CDR1 and CDR2 are MDHEN and SYDVKM. The CDR3: CASSPFGGEFAGEQFF. CDR3 bases: TGTGCCAGCAGCCCCTTTGGGGGAGAGTTCGCGGGTGAGCAGTTCTTC.